This T cell receptor beta chain is drawn from a study of breast tumors, draining lymph nodes, adjacent tissues. Samples came from axillary lymph nodes draining the breast cancer. Trimming took 2 bases from V and 6 from J; bases not matched to a gene: 5. Germline V gene data show CDR1 as LGHNA and CDR2 as YSLEER. This CDR3 has 15 amino acids. MiXCR, applied by TCRdb to the multiplex PCR reads, yields one record per CDR3 protein. The repertoire holds 250,000 or so distinct CDR3 sequences, with around 30% as singletons. The clonotype originates from a female donor with breast cancer. Some clones in this sample may be carry-over from other donors' samples. The chain couples TRBV4-3 to TRBJ2-1; 9 positions match TRBD2. The sample comprised axillary lymph node tissue. CDR3 nucleotide sequence: TGCGCCAGCAGCCAACTAGCGGGAAGCTTCAATGAGCAGTTCTTC. This gives the protein CASSQLAGSFNEQFF.